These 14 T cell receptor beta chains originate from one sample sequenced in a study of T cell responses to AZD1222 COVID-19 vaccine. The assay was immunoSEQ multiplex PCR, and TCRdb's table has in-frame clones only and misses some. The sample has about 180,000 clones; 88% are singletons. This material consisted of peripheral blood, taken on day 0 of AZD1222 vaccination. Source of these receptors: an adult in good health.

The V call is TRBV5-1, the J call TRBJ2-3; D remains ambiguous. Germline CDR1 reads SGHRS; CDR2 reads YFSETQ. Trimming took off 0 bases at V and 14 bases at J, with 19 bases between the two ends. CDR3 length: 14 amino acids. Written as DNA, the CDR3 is TGCGCCAGCAGCTTGGCCGACGTTGGCACCTGGGCGTATTTT. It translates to CASSLADVGTWAYF.

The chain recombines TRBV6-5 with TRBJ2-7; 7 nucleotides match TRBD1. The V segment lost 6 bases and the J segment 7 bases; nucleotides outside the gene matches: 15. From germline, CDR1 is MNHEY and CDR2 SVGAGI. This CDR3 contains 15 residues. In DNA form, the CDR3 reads TGTGCCAGCAGCCCCCCCCGAGGGGGCAGGGGGGAGCAGTACTTC. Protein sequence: CASSPPRGGRGEQYF.

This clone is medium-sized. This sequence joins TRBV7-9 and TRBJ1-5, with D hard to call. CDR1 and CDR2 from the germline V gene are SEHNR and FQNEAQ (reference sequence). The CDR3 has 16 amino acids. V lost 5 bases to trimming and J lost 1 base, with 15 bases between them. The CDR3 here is CASSLYSGGSNQPQHF. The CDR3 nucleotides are TGTGCCAGCAGCCTGTATTCGGGAGGCAGCAATCAGCCCCAGCATTTT.

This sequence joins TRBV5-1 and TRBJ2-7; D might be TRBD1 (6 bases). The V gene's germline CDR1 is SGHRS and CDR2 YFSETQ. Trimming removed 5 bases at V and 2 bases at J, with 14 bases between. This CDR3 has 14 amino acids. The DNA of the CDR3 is TGCGCCAGCAGGTCTACAGGGAGTACCTACGAGCAGTACTTC. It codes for CASRSTGSTYEQYF. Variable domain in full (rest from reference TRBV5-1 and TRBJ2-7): KAGVTQTPRYLIKTRGQQVTLSCSPISGHRSVSWYQQTPGQGLQFLFEYFSETQRNKGNFPGRFSGRQFSNSRSEMNVSTLELGDSALYLCASRSTGSTYEQYFGPGTRLTVT.

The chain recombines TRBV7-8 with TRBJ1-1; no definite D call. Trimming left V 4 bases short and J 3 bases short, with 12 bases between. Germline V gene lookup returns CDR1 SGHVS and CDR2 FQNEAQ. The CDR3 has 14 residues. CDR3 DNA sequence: TGTGCCAGCAGCTCGGGGATCTTGGACACTGAAGCTTTCTTT. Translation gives CASSSGILDTEAFF.

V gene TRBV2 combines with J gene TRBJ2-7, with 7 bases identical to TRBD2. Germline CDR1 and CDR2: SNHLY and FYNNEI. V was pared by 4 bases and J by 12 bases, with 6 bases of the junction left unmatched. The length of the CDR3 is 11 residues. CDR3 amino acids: CASSVGGILYF. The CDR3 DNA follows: TGTGCCAGCAGTGTGGGGGGGATCTTGTACTTC.

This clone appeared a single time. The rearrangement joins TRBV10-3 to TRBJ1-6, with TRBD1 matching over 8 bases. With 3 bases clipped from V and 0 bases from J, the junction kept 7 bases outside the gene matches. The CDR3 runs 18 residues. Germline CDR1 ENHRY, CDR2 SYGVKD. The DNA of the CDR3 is TGTGCCATCAGTGATCAAGGACAGGGAAGCTCCTATAATTCACCCCTCCACTTT. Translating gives CAISDQGQGSSYNSPLHF.

CDR3 nucleotides: TGCGCCAGCAGCTTGGATTCTTACGGCGGCTACACCTTC. Protein sequence: CASSLDSYGGYTF. The V gene is TRBV5-1, the J gene TRBJ1-2; no definite D call. Per germline, CDR1 SGHRS and CDR2 YFSETQ. The CDR3 has 13 amino acids. The V end was cut by 0 bases, the J end by 8 bases, with 11 bases between.

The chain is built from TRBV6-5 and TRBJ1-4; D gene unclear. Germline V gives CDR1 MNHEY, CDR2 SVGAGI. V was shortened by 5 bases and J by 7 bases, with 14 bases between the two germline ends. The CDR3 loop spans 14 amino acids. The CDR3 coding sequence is TGTGCCAGCAGTAACGATGCCTTCGGTGAAAAACTGTTTTTT. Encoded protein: CASSNDAFGEKLFF.

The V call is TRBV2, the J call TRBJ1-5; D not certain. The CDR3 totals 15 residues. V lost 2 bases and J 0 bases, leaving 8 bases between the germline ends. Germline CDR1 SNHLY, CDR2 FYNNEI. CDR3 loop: CASSELVSSNQPQHF. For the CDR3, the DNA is TGTGCCAGCAGTGAATTAGTCAGTAGCAATCAGCCCCAGCATTTT.

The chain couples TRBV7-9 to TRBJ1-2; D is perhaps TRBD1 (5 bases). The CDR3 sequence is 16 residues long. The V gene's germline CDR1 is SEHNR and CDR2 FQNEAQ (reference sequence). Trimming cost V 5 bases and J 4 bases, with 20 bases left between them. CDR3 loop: CASSTTYGAPAYGYTF. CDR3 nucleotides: TGTGCCAGCAGCACTACCTACGGGGCGCCGGCCTATGGCTACACCTTC.

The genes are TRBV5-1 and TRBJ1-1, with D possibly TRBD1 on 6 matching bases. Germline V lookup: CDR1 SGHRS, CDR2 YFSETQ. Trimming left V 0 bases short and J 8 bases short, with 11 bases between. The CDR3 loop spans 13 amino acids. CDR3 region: CASSLDSGAEAFF. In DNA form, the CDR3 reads TGCGCCAGCAGCTTGGATTCAGGGGCCGAAGCTTTCTTT.

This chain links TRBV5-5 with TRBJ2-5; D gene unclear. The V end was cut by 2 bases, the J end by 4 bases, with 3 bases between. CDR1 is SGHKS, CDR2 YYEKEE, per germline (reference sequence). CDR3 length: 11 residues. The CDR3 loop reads CASSLTETQYF. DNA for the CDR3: TGTGCCAGCAGCTTAACAGAGACCCAGTACTTC.

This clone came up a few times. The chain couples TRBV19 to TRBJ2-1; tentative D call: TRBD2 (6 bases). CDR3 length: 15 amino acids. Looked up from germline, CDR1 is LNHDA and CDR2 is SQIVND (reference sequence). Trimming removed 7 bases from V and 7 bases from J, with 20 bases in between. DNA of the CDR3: TGTGCCAGTACAGGCAGGGACGGAGGGGCTAATGAGCAGTTCTTC. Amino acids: CASTGRDGGANEQFF.